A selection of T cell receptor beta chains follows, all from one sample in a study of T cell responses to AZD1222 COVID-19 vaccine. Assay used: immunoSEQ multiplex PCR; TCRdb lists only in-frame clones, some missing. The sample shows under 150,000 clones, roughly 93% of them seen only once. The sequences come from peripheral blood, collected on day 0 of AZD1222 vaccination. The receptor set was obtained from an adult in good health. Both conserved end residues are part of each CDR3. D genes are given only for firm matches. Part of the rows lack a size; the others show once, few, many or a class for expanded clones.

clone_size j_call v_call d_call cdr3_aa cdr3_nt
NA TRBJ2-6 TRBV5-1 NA CASSLALQAVGANVLTF TGCGCCAGCAGCTTGGCTCTACAGGCAGTTGGGGCCAACGTCCTGACTTTC
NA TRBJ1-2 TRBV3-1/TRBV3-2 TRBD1 CASSQDRLGGYTF TGTGCCAGCAGCCAGGACAGGTTGGGTGGCTACACCTTC
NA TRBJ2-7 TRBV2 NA CASRWSLALYEQYF TGTGCCAGCCGCTGGTCCCTAGCCCTCTACGAGCAGTACTTC
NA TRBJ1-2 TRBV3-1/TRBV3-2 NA CASSTLVQENHGYTF TGTGCCAGCAGCACCTTAGTACAGGAGAATCATGGCTACACCTTC
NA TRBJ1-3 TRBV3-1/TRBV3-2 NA CASSLRTASGNTIYF TGTGCCAGCAGCCTCCGGACAGCCTCTGGAAACACCATATATTTT
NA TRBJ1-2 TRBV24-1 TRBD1 CAPGGTELTYGYTF TGTGCCCCAGGCGGGACAGAGTTGACCTATGGCTACACCTTC
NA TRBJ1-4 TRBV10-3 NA CAISDRRYELFF TGTGCCATCAGTGATCGGCGGTATGAACTGTTTTTT
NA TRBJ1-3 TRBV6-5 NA CASSYLGSGNTIYF TGTGCCAGCAGTTACTTGGGTTCTGGAAACACCATATATTTT
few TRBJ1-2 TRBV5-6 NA CASSLGLPGYTF TGTGCCAGCAGCTTGGGACTGCCGGGCTACACCTTC
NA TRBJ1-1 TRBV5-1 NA CASKPGTASMNTEAFF TGCGCCAGCAAACCCGGGACGGCATCGATGAACACTGAAGCTTTCTTT
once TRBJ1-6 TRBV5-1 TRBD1 CASRPLFSGGGHNNSPLHF TGCGCCAGCAGACCTCTCTTCTCAGGGGGGGGACATAATAATTCACCCCTCCACTTT
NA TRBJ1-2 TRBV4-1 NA CASREYRYRFGYTF TGCGCCAGCAGAGAATACAGATACAGGTTCGGCTACACCTTC
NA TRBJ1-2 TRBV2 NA CASSRDTNYGYTF TGTGCCAGCAGCCGGGACACAAACTATGGCTACACCTTC
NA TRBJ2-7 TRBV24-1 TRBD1 CATMKTGNYEQYF TGTGCCACCATGAAGACAGGGAACTACGAGCAGTACTTC
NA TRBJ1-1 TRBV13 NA CASSLAGSGTEAFF TGTGCCAGCAGCTTAGCGGGAAGTGGGACTGAAGCTTTCTTT
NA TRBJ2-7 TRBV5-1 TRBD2 CASSRTRDEQYF TGCGCCAGCAGCAGGACTAGGGACGAGCAGTACTTC
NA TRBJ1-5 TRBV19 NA CASSIDWRYFDQPQHF TGTGCCAGTAGTATAGATTGGAGATACTTCGATCAGCCCCAGCATTTT
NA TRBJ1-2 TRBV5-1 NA CASSLVEGHVARRNGYTF TGCGCCAGCAGCTTGGTTGAGGGACACGTCGCCCGTCGCAATGGCTACACCTTC
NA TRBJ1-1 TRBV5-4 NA CASSPDEGGTTEAFF TGTGCCAGCAGCCCTGACGAGGGAGGGACCACTGAAGCTTTCTTT
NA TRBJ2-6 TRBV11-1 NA CASSLYSMSGANVLTF TGTGCCAGCAGCTTATACTCCATGTCTGGGGCCAACGTCCTGACTTTC
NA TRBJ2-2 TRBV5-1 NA CASSLQTGSGELFF TGCGCCAGCAGCCTCCAGACAGGATCCGGGGAGCTGTTTTTT
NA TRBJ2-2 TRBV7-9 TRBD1 CASRAGTGVVGELFF TGTGCCAGCAGAGCCGGGACAGGGGTAGTCGGGGAGCTGTTTTTT
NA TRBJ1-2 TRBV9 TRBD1 CASSVGPGQGFYGYTF TGTGCCAGCAGCGTGGGGCCGGGACAGGGATTTTATGGCTACACCTTC
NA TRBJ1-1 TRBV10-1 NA CASSEGAGTSTEAFF TGCGCCAGCAGTGAGGGCGCGGGGACCAGCACTGAAGCTTTCTTT
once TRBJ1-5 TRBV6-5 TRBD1 CASISDRGRNQPQHF TGTGCCAGCATCTCGGACAGGGGTCGGAATCAGCCCCAGCATTTT